This T cell receptor beta chain stems from a study of T cell repertoires in cytomegalovirus infection. Study in general: Recently identified HLA-C-restricted CMV epitopes were among the peptides used. Matching HLA type, along with CMV infection, was indicated by public TCR beta signatures.

A few counts support this clonotype. The antigen remains undetermined. The CDR3 has 16 residues. Germline lookup yields CDR1 SGHVS and CDR2 FQNEAQ. V dropped 8 bases and J dropped 4; count of bases not matched to a gene: 8. TCRdb passed the reads through MiXCR, listing each CDR3 protein once. This sample has about 310,000 distinct CDR3 sequences, with 20% to 25% found just once. V usage is TRBV7-8 and J usage is TRBJ2-2; 12 positions match TRBD2. This TCR was recovered from a human donor in good health (CMV status not recorded). Some clones in this sample may be carry-over from other donors' samples. This specimen consisted of cultured PBMCs, obtained from culture after CMV antigen stimulation. CDR3 coding DNA: TGTGCCAGCTCTTGGCTAGCGGGAGGGTCCACCGGGGAGCTGTTTTTT. Amino acids: CASSWLAGGSTGELFF.